Sequencing of this T cell receptor beta chain was carried out in a study of cytomegalovirus exposure and HLA in healthy donors. CDR1 is GTSNPN and CDR2 is SVGIG in the germline V gene (reference sequence). This CDR3 contains 13 residues. V dropped 0 bases and J dropped 7; count of bases not matched to a gene: 5. The repertoire was sequenced with immunoSEQ multiplex PCR; TCRdb's copy has only in-frame clones and lacks some. The table lists 130,000 to 150,000 clones, roughly nine tenths of them singletons. The sequence derives from a woman aged 18-29 years in good health and CMV-seropositive. The sequencing input was PBMCs. This chain uses TRBV30 with TRBJ2-7; 8 bases line up with TRBD2. This CDR3 is CAWSVVAGREQYF. CDR3 nucleotide sequence: TGTGCCTGGAGTGTAGTAGCGGGGAGAGAGCAGTACTTC.